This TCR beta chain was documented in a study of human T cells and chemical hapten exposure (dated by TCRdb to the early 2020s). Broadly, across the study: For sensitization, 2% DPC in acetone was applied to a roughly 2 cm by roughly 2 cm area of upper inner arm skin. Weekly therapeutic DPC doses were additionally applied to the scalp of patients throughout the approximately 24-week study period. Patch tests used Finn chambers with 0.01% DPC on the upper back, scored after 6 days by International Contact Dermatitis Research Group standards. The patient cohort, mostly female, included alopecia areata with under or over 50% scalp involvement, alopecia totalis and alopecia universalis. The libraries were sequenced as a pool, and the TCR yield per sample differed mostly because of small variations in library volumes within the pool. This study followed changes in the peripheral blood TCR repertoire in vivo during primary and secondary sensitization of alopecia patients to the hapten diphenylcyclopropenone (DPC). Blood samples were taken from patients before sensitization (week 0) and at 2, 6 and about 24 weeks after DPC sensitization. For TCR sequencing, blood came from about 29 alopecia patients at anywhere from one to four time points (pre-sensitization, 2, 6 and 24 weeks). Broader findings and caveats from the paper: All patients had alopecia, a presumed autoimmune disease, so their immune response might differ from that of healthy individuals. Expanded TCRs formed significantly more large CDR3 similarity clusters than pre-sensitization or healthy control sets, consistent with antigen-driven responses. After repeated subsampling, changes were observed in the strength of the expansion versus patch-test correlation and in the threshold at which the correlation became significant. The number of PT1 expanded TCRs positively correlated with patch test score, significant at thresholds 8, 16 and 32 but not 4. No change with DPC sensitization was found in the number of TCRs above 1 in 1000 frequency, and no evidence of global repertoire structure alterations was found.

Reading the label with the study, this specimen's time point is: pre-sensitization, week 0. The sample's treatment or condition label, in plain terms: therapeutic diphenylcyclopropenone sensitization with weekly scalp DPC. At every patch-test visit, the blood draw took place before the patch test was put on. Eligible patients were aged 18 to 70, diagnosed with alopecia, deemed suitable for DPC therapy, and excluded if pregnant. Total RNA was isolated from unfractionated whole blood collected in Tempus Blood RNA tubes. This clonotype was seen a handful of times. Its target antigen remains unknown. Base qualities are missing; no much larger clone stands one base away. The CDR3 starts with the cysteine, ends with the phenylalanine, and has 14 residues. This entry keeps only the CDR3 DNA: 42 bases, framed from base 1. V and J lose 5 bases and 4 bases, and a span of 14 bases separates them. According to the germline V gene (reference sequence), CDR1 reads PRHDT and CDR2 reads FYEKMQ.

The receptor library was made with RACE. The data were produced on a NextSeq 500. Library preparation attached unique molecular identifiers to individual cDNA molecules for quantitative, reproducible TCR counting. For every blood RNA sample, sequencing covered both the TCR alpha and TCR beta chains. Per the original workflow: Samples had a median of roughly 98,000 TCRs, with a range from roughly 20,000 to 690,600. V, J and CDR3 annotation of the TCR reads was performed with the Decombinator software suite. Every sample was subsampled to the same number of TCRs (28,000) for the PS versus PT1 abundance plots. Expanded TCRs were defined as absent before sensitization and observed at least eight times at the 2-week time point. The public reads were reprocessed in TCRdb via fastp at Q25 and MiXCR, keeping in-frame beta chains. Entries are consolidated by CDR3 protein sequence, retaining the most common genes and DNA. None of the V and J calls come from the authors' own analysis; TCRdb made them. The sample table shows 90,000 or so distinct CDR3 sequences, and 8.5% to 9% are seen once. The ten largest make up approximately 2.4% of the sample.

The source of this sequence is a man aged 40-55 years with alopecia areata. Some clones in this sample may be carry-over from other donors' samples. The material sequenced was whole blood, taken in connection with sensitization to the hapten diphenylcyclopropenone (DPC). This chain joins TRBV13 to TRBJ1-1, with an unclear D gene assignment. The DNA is TGTGCCAGCAGCCCCGGGCCCTTGGCCACTGAAGCTTTCTTT. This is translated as CASSPGPLATEAFF.